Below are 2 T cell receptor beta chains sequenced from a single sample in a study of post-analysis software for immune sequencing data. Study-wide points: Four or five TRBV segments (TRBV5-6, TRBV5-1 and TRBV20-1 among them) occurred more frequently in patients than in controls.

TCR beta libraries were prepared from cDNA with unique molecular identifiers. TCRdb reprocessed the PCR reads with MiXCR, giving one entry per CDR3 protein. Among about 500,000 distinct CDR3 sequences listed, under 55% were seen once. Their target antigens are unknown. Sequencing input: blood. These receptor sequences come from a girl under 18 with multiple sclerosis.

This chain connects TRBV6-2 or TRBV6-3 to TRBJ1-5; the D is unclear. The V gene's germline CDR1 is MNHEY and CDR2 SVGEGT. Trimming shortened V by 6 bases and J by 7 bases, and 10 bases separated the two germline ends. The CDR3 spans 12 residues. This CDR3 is CASRHPGQPQHF. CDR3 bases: TGTGCCAGCAGACACCCCGGGCAGCCCCAGCATTTT.

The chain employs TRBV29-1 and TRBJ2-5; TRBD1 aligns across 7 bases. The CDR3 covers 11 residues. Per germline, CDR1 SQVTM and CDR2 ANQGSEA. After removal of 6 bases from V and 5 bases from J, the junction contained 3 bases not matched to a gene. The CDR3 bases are TGCAGCGTCGGGACAGAGGAGACCCAGTACTTC. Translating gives CSVGTEETQYF. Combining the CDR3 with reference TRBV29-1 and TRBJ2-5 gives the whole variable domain SAVISQKPSRDICQRGTSLTIQCQVDSQVTMMFWYRQQPGQSLTLIATANQGSEATYESGFVIDKFPISRPNLTFSTLTVSNMSPEDSSIYLCSVGTEETQYFGPGTRLLVL.